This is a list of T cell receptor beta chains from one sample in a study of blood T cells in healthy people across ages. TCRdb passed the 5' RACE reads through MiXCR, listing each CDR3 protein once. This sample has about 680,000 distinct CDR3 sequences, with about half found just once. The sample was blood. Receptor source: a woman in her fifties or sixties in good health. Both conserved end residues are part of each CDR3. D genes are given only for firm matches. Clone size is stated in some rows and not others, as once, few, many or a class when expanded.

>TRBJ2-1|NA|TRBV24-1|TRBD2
CATSDSGTSGTTKDGQFF
TGTGCCACCAGTGATTCGGGGACTAGCGGGACCACTAAGGATGGGCAGTTCTTC
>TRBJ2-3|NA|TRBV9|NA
CASSATKGLADTQYF
TGTGCCAGCAGCGCGACCAAAGGGCTCGCAGATACGCAGTATTTT
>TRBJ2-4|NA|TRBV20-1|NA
CSAPLENIQYF
TGCAGTGCCCCCCTGGAAAACATTCAGTACTTC
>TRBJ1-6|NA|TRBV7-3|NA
CASSFGESYNSPLHF
TGTGCCAGCAGCTTTGGGGAATCCTATAATTCACCCCTCCACTTT
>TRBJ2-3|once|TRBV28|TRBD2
CASSLYPGLAGGPSTDTQYF
TGTGCCAGCAGTTTGTACCCGGGACTAGCGGGAGGGCCTAGCACAGATACGCAGTATTTT
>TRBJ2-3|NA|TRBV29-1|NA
CSVDSGGDTQYF
TGCAGCGTTGATTCAGGGGGGGATACGCAGTATTTT
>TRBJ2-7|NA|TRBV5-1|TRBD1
CTSSPGTGRFEQYF
TGCACCAGCAGCCCTGGGACAGGGAGATTCGAGCAGTACTTC
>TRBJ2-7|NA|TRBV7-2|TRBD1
CASSLTGTGGDEQYF
TGTGCCAGCAGCTTGACCGGGACAGGGGGCGACGAGCAGTACTTC
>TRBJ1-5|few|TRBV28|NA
CASSDMAGDQPQHF
TGTGCCAGCAGTGATATGGCAGGGGATCAGCCCCAGCATTTT
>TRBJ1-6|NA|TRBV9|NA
CASSVVDRNSPLHF
TGTGCCAGCAGCGTAGTCGACAGAAATTCACCCCTCCACTTT
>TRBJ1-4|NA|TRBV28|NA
CASTVYRVAANEKLFF
TGTGCCAGCACCGTATACAGGGTCGCGGCTAATGAAAAACTGTTTTTT
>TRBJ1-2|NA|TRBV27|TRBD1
CASSPDRNYGCTF
TGTGCCAGCAGTCCGGACAGGAACTATGGCTGCACCTTC
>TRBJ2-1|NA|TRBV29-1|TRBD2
CSVAGGDNEQFF
TGCAGCGTTGCTGGGGGGGACAATGAGCAGTTCTTC
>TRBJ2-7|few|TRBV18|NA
CASSQGTSPTYEQYF
TGTGCCAGCTCACAAGGGACTTCGCCCACCTACGAGCAGTACTTC
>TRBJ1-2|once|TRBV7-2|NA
CASSPRGALGGYTF
TGTGCCAGTAGCCCGCGGGGGGCCCTAGGGGGCTACACCTTC
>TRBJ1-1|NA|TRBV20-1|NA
CSAAIGPLNTEAFF
TGCAGTGCCGCCATTGGGCCGTTGAACACTGAAGCTTTCTTT
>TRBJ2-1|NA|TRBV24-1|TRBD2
CATSDSSGRSYNEQFF
TGTGCCACCAGTGATTCTAGCGGGCGCTCCTACAATGAGCAGTTCTTC
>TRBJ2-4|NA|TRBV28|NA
CASQTGPNIQYF
TGTGCCAGCCAAACAGGTCCAAACATTCAGTACTTC
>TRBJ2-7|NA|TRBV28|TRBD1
CASSPVKGQGHEQYF
TGTGCCAGCAGTCCCGTGAAGGGACAGGGGCACGAGCAGTACTTC
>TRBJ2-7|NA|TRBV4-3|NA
CASSQAGSTYNEQYF
TGCGCCAGCAGCCAGGCGGGATCGACCTACAATGAGCAGTACTTC
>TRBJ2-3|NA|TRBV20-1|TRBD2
CSARDRLAAWRDTQYF
TGCAGTGCTAGAGATCGACTAGCGGCCTGGAGGGATACGCAGTATTTT
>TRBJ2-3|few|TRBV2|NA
CASSRLGGGTDTQYF
TGTGCCAGCAGCCGCCTGGGGGGCGGCACAGATACGCAGTATTTT
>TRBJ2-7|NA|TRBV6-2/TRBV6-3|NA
CASRQNSYEQYF
TGTGCCAGCAGGCAGAATTCCTACGAGCAGTACTTC
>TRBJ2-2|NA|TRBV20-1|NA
CSAPGVSGVETGELFF
TGCAGTGCTCCGGGGGTGTCGGGAGTGGAGACCGGGGAGCTGTTTTTT
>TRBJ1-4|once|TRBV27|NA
CASSRSYLGKLNEKLFF
TGTGCCAGCAGTCGCTCCTATCTGGGGAAACTTAATGAAAAACTGTTTTTT
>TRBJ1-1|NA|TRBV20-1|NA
CSALPGNTEAFF
TGCAGTGCTCTCCCAGGTAACACTGAAGCTTTCTTT